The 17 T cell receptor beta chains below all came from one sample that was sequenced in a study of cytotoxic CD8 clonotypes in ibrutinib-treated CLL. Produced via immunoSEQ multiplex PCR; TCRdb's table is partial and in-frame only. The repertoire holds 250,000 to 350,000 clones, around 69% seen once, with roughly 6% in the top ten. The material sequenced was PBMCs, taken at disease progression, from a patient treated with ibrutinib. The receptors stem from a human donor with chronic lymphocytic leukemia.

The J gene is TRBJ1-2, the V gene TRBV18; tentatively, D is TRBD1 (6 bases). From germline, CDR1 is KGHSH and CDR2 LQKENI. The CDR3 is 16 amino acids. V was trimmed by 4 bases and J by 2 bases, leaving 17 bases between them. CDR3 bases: TGTGCCAGCTCACACTTCCCCGACCAGGGGAACTATGGCTACACCTTC. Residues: CASSHFPDQGNYGYTF.

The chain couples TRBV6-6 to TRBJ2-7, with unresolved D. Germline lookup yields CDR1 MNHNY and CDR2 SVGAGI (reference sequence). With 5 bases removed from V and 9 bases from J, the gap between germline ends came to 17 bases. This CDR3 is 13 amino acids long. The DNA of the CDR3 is TGTGCCAGCAGTCCCACAAGTGAACGGTTGCAGTACTTC. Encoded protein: CASSPTSERLQYF.

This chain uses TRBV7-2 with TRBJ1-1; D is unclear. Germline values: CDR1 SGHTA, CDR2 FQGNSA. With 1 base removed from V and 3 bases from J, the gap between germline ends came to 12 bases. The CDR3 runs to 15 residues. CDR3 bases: TGTGCCAGCAGCTTAGGGCTGGGATCCGACACTGAAGCTTTCTTT. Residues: CASSLGLGSDTEAFF.

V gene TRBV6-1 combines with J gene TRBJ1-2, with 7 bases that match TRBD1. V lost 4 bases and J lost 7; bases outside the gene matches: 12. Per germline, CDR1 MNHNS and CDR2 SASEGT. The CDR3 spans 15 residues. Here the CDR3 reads CASSVMDRPQLGYTF. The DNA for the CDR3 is TGTGCCAGCAGTGTTATGGACAGGCCCCAACTTGGCTACACCTTC.

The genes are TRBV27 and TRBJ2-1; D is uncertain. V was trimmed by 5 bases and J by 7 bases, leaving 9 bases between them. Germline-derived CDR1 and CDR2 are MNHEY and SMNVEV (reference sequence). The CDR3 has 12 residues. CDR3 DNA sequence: TGTGCCAGCAGTCGCGGACCAAATGAGCAGTTCTTC. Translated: CASSRGPNEQFF.

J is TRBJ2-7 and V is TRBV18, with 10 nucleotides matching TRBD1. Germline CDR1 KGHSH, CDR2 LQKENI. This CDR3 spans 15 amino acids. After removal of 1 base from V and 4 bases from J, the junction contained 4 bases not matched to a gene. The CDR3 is CASSPHGQGVYEQYF. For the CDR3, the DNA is TGTGCCAGCTCACCACACGGACAGGGGGTATACGAGCAGTACTTC.

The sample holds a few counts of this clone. The CDR3 coding sequence is TGTGCCACCACAGGGAGCAACACCGGGGAGCTGTTTTTT. Its translation: CATTGSNTGELFF. The chain recombines TRBV19 with TRBJ2-2; a weak D match, TRBD1 (6 bases). CDR1 and CDR2 (germline): LNHDA, SQIVND (reference sequence). The CDR3 runs to 13 residues. V dropped 10 bases and J dropped 2 bases, with 11 bases sitting between them. The full variable domain, completed using reference TRBV19 and TRBJ2-2, is DGGITQSPKYLFRKEGQNVTLSCEQNLNHDAMYWYRQDPGQGLRLIYYSQIVNDFQKGDIAEGYSVSREKKESFPLTVTSAQKNPTAFYLCATTGSNTGELFFGEGSRLTVL.

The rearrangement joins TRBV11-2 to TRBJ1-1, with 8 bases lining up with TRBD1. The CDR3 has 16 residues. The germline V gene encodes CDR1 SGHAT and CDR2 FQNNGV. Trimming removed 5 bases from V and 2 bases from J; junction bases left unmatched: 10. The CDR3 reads CASSPRTGLINTEAFF. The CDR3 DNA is TGTGCCAGCAGCCCCCGGACAGGGTTGATAAACACTGAAGCTTTCTTT.

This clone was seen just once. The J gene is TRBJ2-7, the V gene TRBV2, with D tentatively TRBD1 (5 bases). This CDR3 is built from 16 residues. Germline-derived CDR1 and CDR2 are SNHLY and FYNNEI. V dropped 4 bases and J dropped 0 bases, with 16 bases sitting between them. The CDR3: CASSVMTWGSSYEQYF. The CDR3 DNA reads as TGTGCCAGCAGTGTAATGACGTGGGGCAGCTCCTACGAGCAGTACTTC.

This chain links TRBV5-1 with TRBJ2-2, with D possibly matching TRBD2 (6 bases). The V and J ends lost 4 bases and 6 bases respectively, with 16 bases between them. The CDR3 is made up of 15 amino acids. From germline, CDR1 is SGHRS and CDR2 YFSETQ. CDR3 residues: CASSHRWGGAGELFF. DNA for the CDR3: TGCGCCAGCAGCCACCGTTGGGGAGGCGCCGGGGAGCTGTTTTTT.

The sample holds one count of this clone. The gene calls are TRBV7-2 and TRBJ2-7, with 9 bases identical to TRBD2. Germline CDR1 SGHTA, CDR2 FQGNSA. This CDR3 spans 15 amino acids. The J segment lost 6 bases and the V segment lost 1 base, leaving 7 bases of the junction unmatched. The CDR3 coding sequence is TGTGCCAGCAGCTTAGTCCCTAGCGGGATTCTCGAGCAGTACTTC. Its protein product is CASSLVPSGILEQYF.

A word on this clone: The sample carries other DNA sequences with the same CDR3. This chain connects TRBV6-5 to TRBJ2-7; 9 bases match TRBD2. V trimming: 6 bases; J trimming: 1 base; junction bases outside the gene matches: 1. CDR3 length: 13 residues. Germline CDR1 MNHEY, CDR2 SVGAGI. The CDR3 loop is CASRTSGSYEQYF. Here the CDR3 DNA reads TGTGCCAGCAGGACTAGCGGTTCCTACGAGCAGTACTTC.

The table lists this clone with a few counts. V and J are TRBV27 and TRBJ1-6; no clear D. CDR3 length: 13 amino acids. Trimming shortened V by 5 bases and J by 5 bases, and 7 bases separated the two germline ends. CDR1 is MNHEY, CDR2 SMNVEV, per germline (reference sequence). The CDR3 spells CASSISHNSPLHF. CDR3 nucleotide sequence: TGTGCCAGCAGTATCTCACATAATTCACCCCTCCACTTT.

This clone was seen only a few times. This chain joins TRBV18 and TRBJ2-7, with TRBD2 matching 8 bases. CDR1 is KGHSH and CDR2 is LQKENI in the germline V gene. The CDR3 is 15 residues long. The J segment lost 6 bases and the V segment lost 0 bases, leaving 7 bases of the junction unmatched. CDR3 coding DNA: TGTGCCAGCTCACCACCCGACGAGCGGGGGTTCGAGCAGTACTTC. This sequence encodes CASSPPDERGFEQYF. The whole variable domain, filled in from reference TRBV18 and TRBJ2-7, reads NAGVMQNPRHLVRRRGQEARLRCSPMKGHSHVYWYRQLPEEGLKFMVYLQKENIIDESGMPKERFSAEFPKEGPSILRIQQVVRGDSAAYFCASSPPDERGFEQYFGPGTRLTVT.

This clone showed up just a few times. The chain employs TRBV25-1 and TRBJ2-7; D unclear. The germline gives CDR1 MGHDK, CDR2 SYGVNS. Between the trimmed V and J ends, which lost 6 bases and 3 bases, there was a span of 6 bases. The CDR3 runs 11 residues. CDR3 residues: CASRSGYEQYF. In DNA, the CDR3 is TGTGCCAGCAGGTCCGGCTACGAGCAGTACTTC.

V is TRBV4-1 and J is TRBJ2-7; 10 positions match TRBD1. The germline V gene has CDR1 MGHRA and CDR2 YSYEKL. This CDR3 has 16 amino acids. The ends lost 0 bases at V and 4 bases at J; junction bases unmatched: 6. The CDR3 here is CASSQDRRQGAYEQYF. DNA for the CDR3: TGCGCCAGCAGCCAAGATCGTCGACAGGGGGCTTACGAGCAGTACTTC.

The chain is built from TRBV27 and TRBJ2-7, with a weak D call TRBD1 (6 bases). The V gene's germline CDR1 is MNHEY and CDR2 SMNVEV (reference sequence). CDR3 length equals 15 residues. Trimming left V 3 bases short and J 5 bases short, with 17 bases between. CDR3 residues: CASSFIRGSWHEQYF. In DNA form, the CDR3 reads TGTGCCAGCAGTTTCATCAGGGGTAGTTGGCACGAGCAGTACTTC.